Listed below are T cell receptor beta chains from one sample, sequenced in a study of shared clonotypes between healthy human individuals. Clones were sequenced by immunoSEQ multiplex PCR, and TCRdb holds only the in-frame ones, with some missing. Here the sample spans about 1 million clones, around 76% being singletons. Sequencing input: memory CD4+ T cells sorted from blood. The receptors were sampled from a man aged 18 to 29 in good health. The CDR3 runs from the conserved cysteine through the conserved F or W. The D gene is left open where the match is weak. Clone size appears in some rows only: once, few, many, or a class for an expanded clone.

j_call: TRBJ1-5
clone_size: NA
d_call: NA
v_call: TRBV6-1
cdr3_aa: CASGGTWDQPQHF
cdr3_nt: TGTGCCAGCGGAGGGACCTGGGATCAGCCCCAGCATTTT

j_call: TRBJ2-1
clone_size: NA
d_call: TRBD2
v_call: TRBV5-4
cdr3_aa: CASSLPGGGYNEQFF
cdr3_nt: TGTGCCAGCAGCTTGCCCGGGGGGGGATACAATGAGCAGTTCTTC

j_call: TRBJ2-3
clone_size: NA
d_call: TRBD2
v_call: TRBV7-2
cdr3_aa: CASSAGTSGWGGDTQYF
cdr3_nt: TGTGCCAGCAGCGCCGGGACTAGCGGGTGGGGAGGGGATACGCAGTATTTT

j_call: TRBJ2-2
clone_size: NA
d_call: TRBD2
v_call: TRBV4-2
cdr3_aa: CASSQPGLAGGELFF
cdr3_nt: TGTGCCAGCAGCCAGCCGGGACTAGCGGGGGGGGAGCTGTTTTTT

j_call: TRBJ2-1
clone_size: NA
d_call: NA
v_call: TRBV18
cdr3_aa: CASSPRAIGEQFF
cdr3_nt: TGTGCCAGCTCACCACGTGCGATTGGTGAGCAGTTCTTC

j_call: TRBJ1-5
clone_size: NA
d_call: NA
v_call: TRBV28
cdr3_aa: CASSLVRQPQHF
cdr3_nt: TGTGCCAGCAGCTTGGTAAGGCAGCCCCAGCATTTT

j_call: TRBJ1-5
clone_size: NA
d_call: NA
v_call: TRBV18
cdr3_aa: CASSPERGVQPQHF
cdr3_nt: TGTGCCAGCTCACCCGAGAGGGGCGTTCAGCCCCAGCATTTT

j_call: TRBJ2-2
clone_size: few
d_call: TRBD2
v_call: TRBV7-3
cdr3_aa: CASSSQTSGGSGELFF
cdr3_nt: TGTGCCAGCAGCTCCCAGACTAGCGGGGGTTCCGGGGAGCTGTTTTTT

j_call: TRBJ1-2
clone_size: NA
d_call: TRBD1
v_call: TRBV5-1
cdr3_aa: CASSTGTGGDGYTF
cdr3_nt: TGCGCCAGCAGCACCGGGACAGGAGGCGATGGCTACACCTTC

j_call: TRBJ2-3
clone_size: NA
d_call: NA
v_call: TRBV6-5
cdr3_aa: CASRSDITGTDTQYF
cdr3_nt: TGTGCCAGCAGATCTGACATCACCGGCACAGATACGCAGTATTTT